Each of the 27 T cell receptor beta chains below was sequenced from the same sample in a study of tumor-infiltrating lymphocytes in oesophageal squamous cell carcinoma. TCRdb reanalysed the PCR reads using MiXCR and keeps one entry per CDR3 protein. The sample yields under 15,000 distinct CDR3 sequences, 52% seen once. Material for sequencing was esophageal tumor tissue. The receptor source for this set is a female donor with esophageal squamous cell carcinoma.

The V and J genes are TRBV7-3 and TRBJ2-1; 9 bases are shared with TRBD1. CDR3 length: 15 residues. The V and J ends lost 4 bases and 7 bases, in that order; junction bases with no gene match: 8. Germline lookup yields CDR1 SGHTA and CDR2 FQGTGA. The CDR3 here is CASSSGTGIENEQFF. DNA for the CDR3: TGTGCCAGCAGCTCAGGGACAGGGATTGAGAATGAGCAGTTCTTC.

The gene calls are TRBV5-1 and TRBJ2-3, with 9 bases aligning to TRBD1. The DNA matches TRBJ1-1 better at its end, which makes the J call doubtful. The CDR3 runs 15 residues. Germline V CDR1 and CDR2: SGHRS, YFSETQ. Written as DNA, the CDR3 is TGCGCCAGCAGCTTCCGGGGACAGGGTGACACTGAAGCTTTCTTT. As protein: CASSFRGQGDTEAFF.

This clonotype was seen only once. This chain links TRBV18 with TRBJ1-1; D not certain. The germline gives CDR1 KGHSH, CDR2 LQKENI. With 3 bases removed from V and 0 bases from J, the gap between germline ends came to 14 bases. CDR3 size: 16 residues. The CDR3 spells CASSPPVRNMNTEAFF. The CDR3 DNA follows: TGTGCCAGCTCACCGCCTGTTCGGAACATGAACACTGAAGCTTTCTTT.

In regard to this clonotype: The CDR3 does not end in the conserved phenylalanine or tryptophan, so this is likely a read error. Because the CDR3's place on the DNA is in doubt, the DNA is left out and the CDR3 is given as listed by TCRdb. The chain recombines TRBV5-4 with TRBJ1-3. Germline assignment: CDR1 SGHNT and CDR2 YYREEE (reference sequence). The CDR3 region is 8 residues in length, termini included. The chain's CDR3 is CASIKREG.

V and J are TRBV7-2 and TRBJ2-5, with D perhaps TRBD1 (6 bases). The CDR3 extends over 14 amino acids. The germline CDR1 and CDR2 sequences are SGHTA and FQGNSA. V lost 2 bases and J 1 base, leaving 8 bases between the germline ends. The CDR3: CASSLSRGQETQYF. DNA for the CDR3: TGTGCCAGCAGCTTAAGCAGGGGCCAAGAGACCCAGTACTTC.

This clonotype was seen repeatedly, ten times or more. The gene calls are TRBV11-2 and TRBJ2-2, with TRBD1 identical over 7 bases. The CDR3 is 15 amino acids. Germline CDR1 reads SGHAT; CDR2 reads FQNNGV. The V and J ends lost 0 bases and 6 bases, in that order; junction bases with no gene match: 4. CDR3 sequence: CASSLDPTGAGELFF. The DNA of the CDR3 is TGTGCCAGCAGCTTAGATCCTACAGGGGCCGGGGAGCTGTTTTTT.

The chain employs TRBV12-3 or TRBV12-4 and TRBJ2-5; possibly TRBD1 or TRBD2 for D (6 bases each). V lost 7 bases to trimming and J lost 4 bases, with 13 bases between them. The CDR3 sequence is 13 residues long. CDR3 residues: CASTERGRETQYF. In nucleotides, the CDR3 is TGTGCCAGCACCGAACGGGGGCGAGAGACCCAGTACTTC.

The genes are TRBV6-1 and TRBJ2-3, with D uncertain. Germline V lookup: CDR1 MNHNS, CDR2 SASEGT. The V and J ends lost 4 bases and 0 bases respectively, with 14 bases between them. This CDR3 has 16 residues. CDR3: CASSARIGLSTDTQYF. CDR3 nucleotide sequence: TGTGCCAGCAGTGCTCGTATCGGGCTTAGCACAGATACGCAGTATTTT.

This chain joins TRBV4-2 and TRBJ1-2, with 10 bases matching TRBD1. The CDR3 has 17 amino acids. Per the germline V gene, CDR1 is LGHNA and CDR2 is YNFKEQ. The V segment lost 0 bases and the J segment 7 bases; nucleotides outside the gene matches: 11. The CDR3, as DNA: TGTGCCAGCAGCCAAGATCTCGAGGGACAGGGGTTTGGTGGCTACACCTTC. Translation: CASSQDLEGQGFGGYTF.

As for this clonotype: A much larger clone sits a single nucleotide away, making a read error possible. For the CDR3, the DNA is TGTGCCAGCAGCTTAAGCCGGGGCGACTACAATGAGCAGTACTTC. Translated: CASSLSRGDYNEQYF. The chain is built from TRBV11-2 and TRBJ2-1; D tentatively reads TRBD1 or TRBD2 (5 bases each). The end of the DNA is better explained by TRBJ2-7, so the J call may be wrong. CDR3 length: 15 amino acids. From germline, CDR1 is SGHAT and CDR2 FQNNGV.

This clonotype was seen repeatedly, ten times or more. The V gene is TRBV27, the J gene TRBJ1-6; D remains unclear. There are 12 residues in the CDR3. The V end lost 6 bases, the J end lost 5 bases, and 5 bases lay between the germline ends. Germline assignment: CDR1 MNHEY and CDR2 SMNVEV (reference sequence). CDR3 sequence reads: CASRQDNSPLHF. The DNA for the CDR3 is TGTGCCAGCAGGCAGGATAATTCACCCCTCCACTTT.

This clonotype came up once. The rearrangement links TRBV5-6 to TRBJ2-7; TRBD2 agrees at 8 bases. The end of the DNA is better explained by TRBJ2-1, so the J call may be wrong. Per germline, CDR1 SGHDT and CDR2 YYEEEE. This CDR3 region has 16 residues. The CDR3 loop reads CASSIQLAATYNEQFF. CDR3 nucleotide sequence: TGTGCCAGCAGCATACAACTAGCGGCCACTTACAATGAGCAGTTCTTC.

The chain uses TRBV7-2 and TRBJ2-5; D is undetermined. The assigned J gene may be wrong: the sequence end matches TRBJ2-7 better. The CDR3 spans 11 residues. Germline CDR1 SGHTA, CDR2 FQGNSA. The CDR3 nucleotides are TGTGCCAGCAGCTACCACTACGAGCAGTACTTC. Translating it yields CASSYHYEQYF.

The CDR3 here is CASSLGSSGSSYEQYF. CDR3 DNA sequence: TGTGCCAGCAGCTTAGGTTCTAGCGGGAGCTCCTACGAGCAGTACTTC. V gene TRBV7-2 combines with J gene TRBJ2-6; 10 bases align to TRBD2. The DNA end favors TRBJ2-7, so the J call may be wrong. This CDR3 contains 16 residues. The V gene's germline CDR1 is SGHTA and CDR2 FQGNSA.

The table lists this clonotype with many counts. The rearrangement joins TRBV18 to TRBJ1-1; D might be TRBD1 (6 bases). The CDR3 runs 14 residues. CDR1 is KGHSH and CDR2 is LQKENI in the germline V gene. V lost 6 bases and J 6 bases, leaving 17 bases between the germline ends. As DNA, the CDR3 is TGTGCCAGCTCGTACAGGGAGGGAACGTCTGAAGCTTTCTTT. This translates into CASSYREGTSEAFF.

A single count supports this clonotype. The genes are TRBV5-1 and TRBJ2-5; D is unresolved. Per germline, CDR1 SGHRS and CDR2 YFSETQ. Trimming took off 0 bases at V and 2 bases at J, with 8 bases between the two ends. The CDR3 sequence is 14 residues long. CDR3 bases: TGCGCCAGCAGCTTGGGACGGCTGCAAGAGACCCAGTACTTC. It translates to CASSLGRLQETQYF.

This clonotype was counted at least ten times. This chain connects TRBV11-2 to TRBJ2-7, with 11 bases lining up with TRBD1. Germline V gives CDR1 SGHAT, CDR2 FQNNGV. CDR3 length equals 16 residues. With V trimmed by 0 bases and J by 3 bases, 4 bases remained unmatched. The CDR3 region is CASSLDRTGGIYEQYF. The DNA of the CDR3 is TGTGCCAGCAGCTTAGATCGGACAGGGGGCATCTACGAGCAGTACTTC.

This clonotype has a count of ten or more. The rearrangement links TRBV25-1 to TRBJ2-1; tentative D call: TRBD2 (6 bases). This CDR3 spans 13 amino acids. Trimming pared 6 bases from V and 7 bases from J, leaving 13 bases between. CDR1 MGHDK and CDR2 SYGVNS come from the germline V gene. CDR3 coding DNA: TGTGCCAGCAGCGGACTAAACGGTAATGAGCAGTTCTTC. It yields the protein CASSGLNGNEQFF.

On this clonotype itself: The junction departs from germline at one end; a sequencing error may be responsible. The chain recombines TRBV3-1 with TRBJ2-7; 8 bases are a match to TRBD1. The CDR3 extends over 15 amino acids. Germline V CDR1 and CDR2: LGHDT, YNNKEL (reference sequence). CDR3 DNA sequence: TGTGCCAGCAGCCAAGAATCCAGGGGGCATTTGGCCCTCCACTTC. This codes for CASSQESRGHLALHF.

As concerns this clonotype: One junction end does not reproduce the germline sequence, and a read error may be involved. This chain connects TRBV5-1 to TRBJ1-4, with a possible D match to TRBD1 (5 bases). CDR3 length: 13 amino acids. Germline CDR1 reads SGHRS; CDR2 reads YFSETQ. Here the CDR3 reads CASSQGAGEKMFF. Written as DNA, the CDR3 is TGCGCTAGCAGCCAAGGGGCGGGTGAAAAAATGTTTTTT.

This clonotype was seen once. The rearrangement links TRBV7-2 to TRBJ2-1, with a weak D call TRBD1 (6 bases). Trimming removed 5 bases at V and 2 bases at J, with 19 bases between. The CDR3 is made up of 17 amino acids. Germline assignment: CDR1 SGHTA and CDR2 FQGNSA. The CDR3: CASSPKLGSGAYNEQFF. For the CDR3, the DNA is TGTGCCAGCAGCCCCAAGTTGGGGTCAGGGGCCTACAATGAGCAGTTCTTC.

To note about this clonotype: A read error is likely, as this CDR3 ends without the conserved phenylalanine or tryptophan. The chain links TRBV11-2 to TRBJ2-3; TRBD1 matches at 11 bases. The CDR3 covers 14 residues. V lost 8 bases, J lost 4 bases, and 5 bases stayed unmatched. Germline V gene sequence: CDR1 SGHAT, CDR2 FQNNGV. CDR3 region: CASSGQGDPDTQYL. As DNA, the CDR3 is TGTGCCAGCTCGGGACAGGGGGATCCAGATACGCAGTATCTT.

The V gene is TRBV5-4, the J gene TRBJ2-3; 7 bases agree with TRBD2. Judging by the DNA end, TRBJ2-1 fits better; the J call may be wrong. Per the germline V gene, CDR1 is SGHNT and CDR2 is YYREEE (reference sequence). The CDR3 length is 13 residues. CDR3 sequence reads: CASSLTSVSGQFF. The CDR3 DNA is TGTGCCAGCAGCTTGACTAGCGTCTCCGGGCAGTTCTTC.

The chain employs TRBV7-6 and TRBJ2-5; D is perhaps TRBD1 (6 bases). The assigned J gene may be wrong: the sequence end matches TRBJ2-7 better. The CDR3 runs 14 residues. The germline V gene encodes CDR1 SGHVS and CDR2 FNYEAQ. The DNA of the CDR3 is TGTGCCAGCAGCTTGGGTCAGGGGACCTACGAGCAGTACTTC. Translation: CASSLGQGTYEQYF.

The chain employs TRBV6-1 and TRBJ1-2; D not resolved. This CDR3 has 12 residues. The V end was cut by 1 base, the J end by 5 bases, with 5 bases between. CDR1 is MNHNS and CDR2 is SASEGT in the germline V gene. The CDR3 DNA reads as TGTGCCAGCAGTGAAGTCGGATATGGCTACACCTTC. It encodes CASSEVGYGYTF.

Points on this clonotype: This CDR3 is missing its conserved last phenylalanine or tryptophan, likely due to a read error. The DNA is omitted, as the CDR3 cannot be located on it reliably, and the CDR3 follows TCRdb's listing. The chain recombines TRBV6-2 or TRBV6-3 with TRBJ2-3; the D call in the table, TRBD1, was not verified against the DNA. From its first to its last residue, the CDR3 has 13 amino acids. Germline V gene sequence: CDR1 MNHEY, CDR2 SVGEGT. CDR3 sequence: CASRTWDRGPQYL.

V usage is TRBV7-3 and J usage is TRBJ2-1; perhaps TRBD2 as D (6 bases). This CDR3 region has 16 residues. Germline V lookup: CDR1 SGHTA, CDR2 FQGTGA. Trimming shortened V by 2 bases and J by 6 bases, and 17 bases separated the two germline ends. DNA for the CDR3: TGTGCCAGCAGCTTACGGGCCCTCCAGGGAGGCAATGAGCAGTTCTTC. Translation: CASSLRALQGGNEQFF.